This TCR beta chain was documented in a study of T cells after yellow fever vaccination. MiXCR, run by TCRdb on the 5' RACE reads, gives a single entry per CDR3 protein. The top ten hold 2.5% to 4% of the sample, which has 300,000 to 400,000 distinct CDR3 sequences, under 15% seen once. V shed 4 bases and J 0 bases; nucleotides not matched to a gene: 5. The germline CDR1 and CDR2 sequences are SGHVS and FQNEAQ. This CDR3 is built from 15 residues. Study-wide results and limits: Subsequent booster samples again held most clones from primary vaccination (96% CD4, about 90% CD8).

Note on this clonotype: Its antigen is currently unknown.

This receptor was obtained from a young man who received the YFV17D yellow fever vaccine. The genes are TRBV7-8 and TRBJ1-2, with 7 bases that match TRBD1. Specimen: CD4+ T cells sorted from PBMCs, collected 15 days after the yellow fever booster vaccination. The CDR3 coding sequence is TGTGCCAGCAGCTCCCGGGACAGCGCTAACTATGGCTACACCTTC. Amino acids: CASSSRDSANYGYTF.